This section outlines one T cell receptor beta chain sequence together with its context. Its antigen is unidentified. This sample is drawn from a study of cytomegalovirus exposure and HLA in healthy donors. Whole-study results and caveats: An ancestry cluster, one associated with Asian ancestry, reportedly showed fewer N-insertions than the 666-donor mean in a later analysis. Most TCR sequences were rare, but some public TCRs occurred in many donors.

The study ran its PCR with 60 Vbeta and 13 Jbeta primers. Sequencing was performed with immunoSEQ multiplex PCR; in TCRdb, only in-frame clones are kept and a portion is missing. The profile shows 140,000 to 150,000 clones, around 75% of them singletons. The ends were cut back, 1 base at V and 10 bases at J, with 20 bases in the middle. This CDR3 has 17 amino acids. The germline V gene encodes CDR1 MDHEN and CDR2 SYDVKM. The rearrangement uses TRBV28 and TRBJ1-6, with D unclear. This clonotype was sampled from a man in his 60s in good health and CMV-seronegative. Input material: PBMCs. CDR3 DNA: TGTGCCAGCAGTTTATTCCGGGCAGGTTTCCCTAGCTCACCCCTCCACTTT. Protein: CASSLFRAGFPSSPLHF.